Listed here are 9 T cell receptor beta chains from one sample, sequenced in a study of OX40 agonist ivuxolimab in advanced cancers. Preparation of the library involved the immunoSEQ multiplex PCR assay. The table comes from immuneACCESS by way of TCRdb, which keeps in-frame sequences with V and J called. Part of the clones is missing from these tables; in studies checked, under half for an unresolved V gene and the rest for unknown reasons. The sample yields some 64,000 clones; approximately 84% were counted once. The ten largest clones add up to approximately 9.4% of the sample. Material: CD4+ or CD8+ T cells sorted from blood, obtained in a trial of the OX40 agonist ivuxolimab. These receptors were collected from an adult with an advanced solid tumor such as melanoma, head and neck, liver or kidney cancer.

J is TRBJ2-1 and V is TRBV29-1, with 8 bases lining up with TRBD1. The V gene's germline CDR1 is SQVTM and CDR2 ANQGSEA. V lost 7 bases to trimming and J lost 8 bases; unmatched junction nucleotides: 16. The CDR3 is 15 amino acids. CDR3 bases: TGCAGCGCCCTCTCAGGGGGCGGCAGTGACGATGAGCAGTTCTTC. This codes for CSALSGGGSDDEQFF.

The rearrangement joins TRBV4-3 to TRBJ2-2, with D maybe TRBD1 (5 bases). Trimming took off 0 bases at V and 1 base at J, with 12 bases between the two ends. Germline-derived CDR1 and CDR2 are LGHNA and YSLEER. CDR3 size: 17 residues. The CDR3 coding sequence is TGCGCCAGCAGCCAAGATTATTCAGGGAAGAACACCGGGGAGCTGTTTTTT. It translates to CASSQDYSGKNTGELFF.

By share of the sample, this clone is medium-sized. Other DNA sequences in this sample translate to the same CDR3. V and J are TRBV27 and TRBJ1-1, with TRBD1 matching over 7 bases. CDR1 and CDR2 (germline): MNHEY, SMNVEV (reference sequence). The junction had 0 bases not matched to a gene; V was cut back by 2 bases and J by 3 bases. The CDR3 runs 13 residues. In DNA form, the CDR3 reads TGTGCCAGCAGTTTACAGGGGGACACTGAAGCTTTCTTT. Encoded protein: CASSLQGDTEAFF.

The V gene is TRBV28, the J gene TRBJ2-7, with TRBD2 as a possible D gene (6 bases). Looked up from germline, CDR1 is MDHEN and CDR2 is SYDVKM. The CDR3 extends over 14 amino acids. V was pared by 2 bases and J by 2 bases, with 10 bases between. The CDR3 sequence: CASSLPLAPYEQYF. In nucleotides, the CDR3 is TGTGCCAGCAGTTTACCCCTAGCGCCCTACGAGCAGTACTTC.

The chain links TRBV28 to TRBJ2-3; D is undetermined. Trimming shortened V by 5 bases and J by 4 bases, and 4 bases separated the two germline ends. The CDR3 contains 11 residues. Germline V gives CDR1 MDHEN, CDR2 SYDVKM. CDR3 sequence (DNA): TGTGCCAGCAGTCATGCAGATACGCAGTATTTT. Translated, it gives CASSHADTQYF.

The rearrangement joins TRBV5-6 to TRBJ1-2, with 9 nucleotides matching TRBD1. The J segment lost 1 base and the V segment lost 4 bases, leaving 8 bases of the junction unmatched. The CDR3 contains 16 residues. Per the germline V gene, CDR1 is SGHDT and CDR2 is YYEEEE. This CDR3 reads CASSLDRGDSNYGYTF. The CDR3 region has the DNA TGTGCCAGCAGCCTGGACAGGGGCGATAGTAACTATGGCTACACCTTC.

This clone was detected only once. The chain recombines TRBV27 with TRBJ2-7, with a tentative D call TRBD1 (5 bases). This CDR3 contains 15 residues. CDR1 and CDR2 (germline): MNHEY, SMNVEV (reference sequence). Trimming pared 1 base from V and 2 bases from J, leaving 12 bases between. In nucleotides, the CDR3 is TGTGCCAGCAGTTTATGGGCAGGGCACCCCTACGAGCAGTACTTC. This codes for CASSLWAGHPYEQYF.

V is TRBV15 and J is TRBJ1-1; D is perhaps TRBD1 (6 bases). CDR1 and CDR2 from the germline V gene are LNHNV and YYDKDF (reference sequence). Trimming left V 2 bases short and J 2 bases short, with 18 bases between. The CDR3 is 17 residues long. CDR3 bases: TGTGCCACCAGCAGATCAAAGGGGGGAGGAATAAACACTGAAGCTTTCTTT. It is translated as CATSRSKGGGINTEAFF.

The rearrangement joins TRBV7-2 to TRBJ1-2; unclear D gene. Germline assignment: CDR1 SGHTA and CDR2 FQGNSA. This CDR3 comprises 15 residues. V was trimmed by 4 bases and J by 4 bases, leaving 16 bases between them. CDR3 in DNA: TGTGCCAGCAGCTCGCCGGGAAGGAAGAGCTATGGCTACACCTTC. This encodes CASSSPGRKSYGYTF.